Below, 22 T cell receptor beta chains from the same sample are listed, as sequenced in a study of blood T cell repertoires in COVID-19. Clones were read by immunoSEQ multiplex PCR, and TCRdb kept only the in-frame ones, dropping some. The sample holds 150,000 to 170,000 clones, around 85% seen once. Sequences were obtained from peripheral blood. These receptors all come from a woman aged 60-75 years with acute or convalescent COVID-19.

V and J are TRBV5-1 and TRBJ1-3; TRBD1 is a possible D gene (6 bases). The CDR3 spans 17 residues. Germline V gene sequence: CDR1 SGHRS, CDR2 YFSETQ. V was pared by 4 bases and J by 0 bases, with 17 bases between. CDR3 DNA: TGCGCCAGCAGCCTCCAACAGGGCGCCGCCTCTGGAAACACCATATATTTT. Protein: CASSLQQGAASGNTIYF.

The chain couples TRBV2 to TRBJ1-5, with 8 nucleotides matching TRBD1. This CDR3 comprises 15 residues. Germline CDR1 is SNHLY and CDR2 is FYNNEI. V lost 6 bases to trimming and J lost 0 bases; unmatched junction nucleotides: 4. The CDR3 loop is CASRGTGYSNQPQHF. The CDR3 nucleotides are TGTGCCAGCAGAGGGACAGGCTATAGCAATCAGCCCCAGCATTTT.

CDR3 protein: CASSVRTGIFSKNIQYF. The CDR3 DNA is TGTGCCAGCAGTGTTCGGACAGGGATTTTTTCCAAAAACATTCAGTACTTC. This chain links TRBV2 with TRBJ2-4; 8 bases align to TRBD1. Losses at the gene ends were 4 bases for V and 2 bases for J; bases not matched to a gene: 10. The germline V gene encodes CDR1 SNHLY and CDR2 FYNNEI. The CDR3 is 17 residues long.

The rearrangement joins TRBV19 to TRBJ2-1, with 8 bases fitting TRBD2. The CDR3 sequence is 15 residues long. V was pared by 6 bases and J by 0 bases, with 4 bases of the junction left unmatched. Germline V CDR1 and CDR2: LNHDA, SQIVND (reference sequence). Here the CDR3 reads CASRLRGGSYNEQFF. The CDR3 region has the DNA TGTGCCAGTAGGCTACGGGGGGGCTCCTACAATGAGCAGTTCTTC.

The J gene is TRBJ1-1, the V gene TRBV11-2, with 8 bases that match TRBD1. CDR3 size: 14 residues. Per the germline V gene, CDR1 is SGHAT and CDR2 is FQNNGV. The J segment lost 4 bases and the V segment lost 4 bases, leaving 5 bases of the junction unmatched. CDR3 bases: TGTGCCAGCAGCTCGTTTACAGGGGGCACTGAAGCTTTCTTT. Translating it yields CASSSFTGGTEAFF.

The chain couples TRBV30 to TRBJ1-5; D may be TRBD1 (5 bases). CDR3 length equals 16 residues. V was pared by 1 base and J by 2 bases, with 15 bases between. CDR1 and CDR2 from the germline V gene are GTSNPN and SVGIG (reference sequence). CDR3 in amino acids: CAWSAQPGGGNQPQHF. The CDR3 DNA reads TGTGCCTGGAGTGCTCAGCCTGGAGGGGGCAATCAGCCCCAGCATTTT. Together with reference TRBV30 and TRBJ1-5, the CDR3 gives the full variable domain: SQTIHQWPATLVQPVGSPLSLECTVEGTSNPNLYWYRQAAGRGLQLLFYSVGIGQISSEVPQNLSASRPQDRQFILSSKKLLLSDSGFYLCAWSAQPGGGNQPQHFGDGTRLSIL.

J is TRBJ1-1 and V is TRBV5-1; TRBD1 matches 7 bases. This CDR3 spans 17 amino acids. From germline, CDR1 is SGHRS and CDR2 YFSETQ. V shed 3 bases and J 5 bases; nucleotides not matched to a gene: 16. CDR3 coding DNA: TGCGCCAGCAGCTGGGGGGAAAGGACAGGACGAGGTACTGAAGCTTTCTTT. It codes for CASSWGERTGRGTEAFF.

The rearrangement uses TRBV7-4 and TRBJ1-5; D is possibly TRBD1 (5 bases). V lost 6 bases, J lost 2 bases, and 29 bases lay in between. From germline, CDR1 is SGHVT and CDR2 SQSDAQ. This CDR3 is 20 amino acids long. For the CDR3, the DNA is TGTGCCAGCAGGGGGGGGTCCCGAACCTTAACCCCCCCCGGCAATCAGCCCCAGCATTTT. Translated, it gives CASRGGSRTLTPPGNQPQHF.

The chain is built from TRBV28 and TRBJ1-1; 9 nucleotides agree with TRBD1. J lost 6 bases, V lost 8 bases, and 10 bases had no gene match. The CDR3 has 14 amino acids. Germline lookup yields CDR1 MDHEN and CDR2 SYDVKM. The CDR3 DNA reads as TGTGCCAGCGGTACAGGGGGCGAAGTCTCTGAAGCTTTCTTT. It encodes CASGTGGEVSEAFF.

For the CDR3, the DNA is TGTGCCAGCAGCTTAACGGGACTCGCAGGAGATACGCAGTATTTT. Protein sequence: CASSLTGLAGDTQYF. This sequence joins TRBV7-3 and TRBJ2-3, with D tentatively TRBD2 (6 bases). The V end lost 0 bases, the J end lost 5 bases, and 12 bases lay between the germline ends. Germline values: CDR1 SGHTA, CDR2 FQGTGA. This CDR3 comprises 15 residues. The full variable domain, in which reference TRBV7-3 and TRBJ2-3 provide the parts outside the CDR3, is GAGVSQTPSNKVTEKGKYVELRCDPISGHTALYWYRQSLGQGPEFLIYFQGTGAADDSGLPNDRFFAVRPEGSVSTLKIQRTERGDSAVYLCASSLTGLAGDTQYFGPGTRLTVL.

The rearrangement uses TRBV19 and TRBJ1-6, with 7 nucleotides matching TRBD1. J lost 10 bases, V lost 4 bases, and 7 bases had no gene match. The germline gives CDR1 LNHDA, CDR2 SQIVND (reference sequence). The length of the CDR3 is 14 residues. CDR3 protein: CASSTGQLGSPLHF. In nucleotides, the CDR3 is TGTGCCAGTAGTACGGGACAGCTCGGATCACCCCTCCACTTT.

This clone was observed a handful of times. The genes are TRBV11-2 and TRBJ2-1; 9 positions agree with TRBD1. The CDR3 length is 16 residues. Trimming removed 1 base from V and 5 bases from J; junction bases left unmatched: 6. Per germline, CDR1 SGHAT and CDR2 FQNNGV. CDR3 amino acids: CASSLAPQGANNEQFF. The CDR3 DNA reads TGTGCCAGCAGCTTAGCCCCACAGGGGGCAAACAATGAGCAGTTCTTC.

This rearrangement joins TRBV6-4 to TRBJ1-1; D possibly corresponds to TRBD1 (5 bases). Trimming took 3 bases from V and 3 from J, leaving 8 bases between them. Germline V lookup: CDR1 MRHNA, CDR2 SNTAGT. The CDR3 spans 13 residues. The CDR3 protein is CASSEGRDTEAFF. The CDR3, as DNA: TGTGCCAGCAGTGAAGGCAGGGACACTGAAGCTTTCTTT.

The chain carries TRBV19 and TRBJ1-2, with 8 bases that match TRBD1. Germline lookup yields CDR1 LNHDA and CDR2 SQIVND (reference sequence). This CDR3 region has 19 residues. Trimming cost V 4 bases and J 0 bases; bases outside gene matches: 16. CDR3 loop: CASSTPTASGGKANYGYTF. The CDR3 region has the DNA TGTGCCAGTAGTACGCCTACCGCGTCAGGGGGCAAGGCTAACTATGGCTACACCTTC.

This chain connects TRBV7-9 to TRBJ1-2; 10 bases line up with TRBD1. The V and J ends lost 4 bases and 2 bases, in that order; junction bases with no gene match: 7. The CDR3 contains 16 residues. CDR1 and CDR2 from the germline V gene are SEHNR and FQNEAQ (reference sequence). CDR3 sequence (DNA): TGTGCCAGCAGCTCCACCAGACAGGGGGCAAACTATGGCTACACCTTC. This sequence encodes CASSSTRQGANYGYTF. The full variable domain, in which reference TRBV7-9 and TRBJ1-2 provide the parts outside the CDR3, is DTGVSQNPRHKITKRGQNVTFRCDPISEHNRLYWYRQTLGQGPEFLTYFQNEAQLEKSRLLSDRFSAERPKGSFSTLEIQRTEQGDSAMYLCASSSTRQGANYGYTFGSGTRLTVV.

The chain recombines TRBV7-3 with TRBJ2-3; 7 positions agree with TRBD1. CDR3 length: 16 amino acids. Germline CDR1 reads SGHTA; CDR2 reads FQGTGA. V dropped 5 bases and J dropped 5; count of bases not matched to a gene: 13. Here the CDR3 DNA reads TGTGCCAGCAGCCCGCATCGGGACAGCCAGGAAGATACGCAGTATTTT. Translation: CASSPHRDSQEDTQYF. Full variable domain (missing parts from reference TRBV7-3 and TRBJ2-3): GAGVSQTPSNKVTEKGKYVELRCDPISGHTALYWYRQSLGQGPEFLIYFQGTGAADDSGLPNDRFFAVRPEGSVSTLKIQRTERGDSAVYLCASSPHRDSQEDTQYFGPGTRLTVL.

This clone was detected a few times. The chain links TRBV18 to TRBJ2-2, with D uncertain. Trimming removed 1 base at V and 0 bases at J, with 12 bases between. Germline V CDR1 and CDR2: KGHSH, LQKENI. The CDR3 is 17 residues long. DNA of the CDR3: TGTGCCAGCTCACCACAACGACCTCAGGCGAACACCGGGGAGCTGTTTTTT. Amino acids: CASSPQRPQANTGELFF.

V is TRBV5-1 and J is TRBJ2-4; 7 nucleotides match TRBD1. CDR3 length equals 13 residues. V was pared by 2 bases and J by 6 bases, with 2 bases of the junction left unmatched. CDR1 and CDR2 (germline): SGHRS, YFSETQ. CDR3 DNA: TGCGCCAGCAGCTTAACAGGGGTAAACATTCAGTACTTC. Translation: CASSLTGVNIQYF.

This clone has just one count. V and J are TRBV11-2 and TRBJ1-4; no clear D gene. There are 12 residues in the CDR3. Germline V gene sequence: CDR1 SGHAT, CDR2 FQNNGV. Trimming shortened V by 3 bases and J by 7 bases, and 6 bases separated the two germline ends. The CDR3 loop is CASSFSGEKLFF. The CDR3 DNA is TGTGCCAGCAGCTTTTCCGGTGAAAAACTGTTTTTT.

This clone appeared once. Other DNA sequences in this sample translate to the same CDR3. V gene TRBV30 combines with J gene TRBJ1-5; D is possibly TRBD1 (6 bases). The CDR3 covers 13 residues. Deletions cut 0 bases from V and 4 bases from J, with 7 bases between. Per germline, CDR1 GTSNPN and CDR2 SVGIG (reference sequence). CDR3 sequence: CAWSVQGNQPQHF. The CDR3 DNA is TGTGCCTGGAGTGTTCAGGGGAATCAGCCCCAGCATTTT. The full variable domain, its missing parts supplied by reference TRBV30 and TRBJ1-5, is SQTIHQWPATLVQPVGSPLSLECTVEGTSNPNLYWYRQAAGRGLQLLFYSVGIGQISSEVPQNLSASRPQDRQFILSSKKLLLSDSGFYLCAWSVQGNQPQHFGDGTRLSIL.

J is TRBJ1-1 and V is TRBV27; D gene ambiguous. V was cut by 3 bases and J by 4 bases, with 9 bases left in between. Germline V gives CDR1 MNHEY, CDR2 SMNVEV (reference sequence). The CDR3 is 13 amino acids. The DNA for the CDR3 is TGTGCCAGCAGTTTTCGGGGAGGCACTGAAGCTTTCTTT. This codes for CASSFRGGTEAFF.

The CDR3 region is CASSSSAGGHTEAFF. The CDR3 DNA follows: TGTGCCAGCAGCTCCTCCGCGGGGGGGCACACTGAAGCTTTCTTT. The chain carries TRBV9 and TRBJ1-1, with D tentatively TRBD1 (6 bases). This CDR3 is built from 15 residues. Germline CDR1 and CDR2: SGDLS and YYNGEE. Trimming stripped 4 bases from V and 3 bases from J, with 16 bases between.